This passage covers 26 T cell receptor beta chains from one sample sequenced in a study of CD8 T cells in ankylosing spondylitis. Each CDR3 protein is one row after TCRdb ran MiXCR on the 5' RACE reads. The sample yields approximately 69,000 distinct CDR3 sequences, approximately 5.3% seen once. Sequenced sample: blood, either unsorted or a sorted T cell fraction (not recorded which). These TCRs come from a male donor with ankylosing spondylitis or in good health (not recorded which).

Many counts were recorded for this clonotype. The genes are TRBV5-1 and TRBJ2-3; 7 bases map to TRBD2. Germline trimming cut 0 bases from V and 2 bases from J; bases unmatched to any gene: 3. Germline V gene sequence: CDR1 SGHRS, CDR2 YFSETQ. CDR3 length: 15 amino acids. The CDR3 loop is CASSLEAGTTDTQYF. The CDR3, as DNA: TGCGCCAGCAGCTTGGAAGCGGGGACCACAGATACGCAGTATTTT.

In its sample, this clonotype was seen many times. The chain employs TRBV27 and TRBJ2-1; D unresolved. V lost 5 bases to trimming and J lost 8 bases, with 16 bases between them. The CDR3 is 14 amino acids. CDR1 is MNHEY, CDR2 SMNVEV, per germline (reference sequence). The CDR3 here is CASSVDRLGDEQFF. The CDR3 nucleotides read TGTGCCAGCAGTGTGGACCGGCTTGGGGATGAGCAGTTCTTC.

This clonotype was found many times. The chain recombines TRBV5-5 with TRBJ2-3, with 10 bases fitting TRBD2. This CDR3 spans 15 amino acids. Germline V lookup: CDR1 SGHKS, CDR2 YYEKEE (reference sequence). V was clipped by 3 bases and J by 6 bases; unmatched bases: 7. The DNA of the CDR3 is TGTGCCAGCAGCTCCCTAGCGGGGGCCAGGGATACGCAGTATTTT. Translation: CASSSLAGARDTQYF.

In this sample, this clonotype turned up many times. V is TRBV20-1 and J is TRBJ1-6; D might be TRBD1 (5 bases). Trimming stripped 3 bases from V and 0 bases from J, with 9 bases between. Germline CDR1 DFQATT, CDR2 SNEGSKA (reference sequence). The CDR3 loop spans 15 amino acids. As DNA, the CDR3 is TGCAGTGCTAGGACAGCAACCTCCTATAATTCACCCCTCCACTTT. As protein: CSARTATSYNSPLHF.

This clonotype was found many times. The chain employs TRBV10-1 and TRBJ2-5; TRBD2 agrees at 10 bases. After removal of 2 bases from V and 2 bases from J, the junction contained 8 bases not matched to a gene. Germline V CDR1 and CDR2: WNHNN, SYGVQD (reference sequence). The CDR3 length is 17 residues. CDR3 loop: CASSEGLLAGAQETQYF. CDR3 nucleotide sequence: TGCGCCAGCAGTGAGGGATTGCTAGCGGGGGCGCAAGAGACCCAGTACTTC.

This clonotype showed up many times. This chain uses TRBV20-1 with TRBJ2-1; the D call may be TRBD1 or TRBD2 (6 bases each). This CDR3 comprises 13 residues. The ends were cut back, 5 bases at V and 9 bases at J, with 17 bases in the middle. CDR1 is DFQATT, CDR2 SNEGSKA, per germline (reference sequence). CDR3 protein: CSAPAGGHGEQFF. The CDR3 coding sequence is TGCAGTGCTCCTGCCGGGGGCCATGGTGAGCAGTTCTTC.

This clonotype was counted ten times or more. The chain combines TRBV12-3 or TRBV12-4 with TRBJ2-2, with D perhaps matching TRBD1 (5 bases). This CDR3 has 14 residues. V dropped 6 bases and J dropped 1 base, with 9 bases sitting between them. Here the CDR3 DNA reads TGTGCCAGCAGCCGGACACTGAACACCGGGGAGCTGTTTTTT. This encodes CASSRTLNTGELFF.

On this clonotype: This may come from a read error, since a much larger clone is one base off. This CDR3 reads CANSDNTGELFF. For the CDR3, the DNA is TGTGCCAACAGTGATAACACCGGGGAGCTGTTTTTT. The V call is TRBV6-1, the J call TRBJ2-2; D unclear. The germline V gene has CDR1 MNHNS and CDR2 SASEGT. The CDR3 has 12 amino acids.

This clonotype was counted ten times or more. The genes are TRBV27 and TRBJ2-1; TRBD2 agrees at 11 bases. The CDR3 has 16 amino acids. Unmatched junction bases numbered 7, after V lost 5 bases and J lost 4 bases. Germline V gene sequence: CDR1 MNHEY, CDR2 SMNVEV (reference sequence). The CDR3 coding sequence is TGTGCCAGCAGTCCAATAGCGGGGGGGGGGTACAATGAGCAGTTCTTC. It codes for CASSPIAGGGYNEQFF.

This clonotype was counted many times. This chain connects TRBV5-1 to TRBJ2-2; 9 bases align to TRBD2. Germline V gene data show CDR1 as SGHRS and CDR2 as YFSETQ. This CDR3 has 14 amino acids. With 4 bases clipped from V and 4 bases from J, the junction kept 2 bases outside the gene matches. For the CDR3, the DNA is TGCGCCAGCAGCGTAGCGGGGGTCACCGGGGAGCTGTTTTTT. This gives the protein CASSVAGVTGELFF.

This clonotype was recorded at least ten times. The V call is TRBV4-2, the J call TRBJ2-1, with a tentative D call TRBD1 (7 bases). The V gene's germline CDR1 is LGHNA and CDR2 YNFKEQ. The ends were cut back, 1 base at V and 4 bases at J, with 14 bases in the middle. The CDR3 length is 16 residues. The CDR3 sequence: CASSQATGAGYNEQFF. CDR3 sequence (DNA): TGTGCCAGCAGCCAAGCAACAGGGGCGGGGTACAATGAGCAGTTCTTC.

This clonotype was detected ten times or more. The chain recombines TRBV5-1 with TRBJ2-1, with 8 bases aligning to TRBD2. The J segment lost 0 bases and the V segment lost 5 bases, leaving 7 bases of the junction unmatched. Germline CDR1 reads SGHRS; CDR2 reads YFSETQ. CDR3 length: 16 amino acids. CDR3 residues: CASRPIAGSSYNEQFF. As DNA, the CDR3 is TGCGCCAGCAGACCAATAGCGGGGAGCTCCTACAATGAGCAGTTCTTC. Drawing the rest from reference TRBV5-1 and TRBJ2-1, the complete variable domain is KAGVTQTPRYLIKTRGQQVTLSCSPISGHRSVSWYQQTPGQGLQFLFEYFSETQRNKGNFPGRFSGRQFSNSRSEMNVSTLELGDSALYLCASRPIAGSSYNEQFFGPGTRLTVL.

This clonotype has ten or more counts. The chain recombines TRBV6-4 with TRBJ2-3, with TRBD1 matching 7 bases. The V segment lost 4 bases and the J segment 5 bases; nucleotides outside the gene matches: 6. CDR3 length: 14 residues. Per germline, CDR1 MRHNA and CDR2 SNTAGT. The CDR3 loop is CASSVVGGEDTQYF. The CDR3 nucleotides read TGTGCCAGCAGTGTGGTAGGGGGCGAAGATACGCAGTATTTT.

At least ten counts were recorded for this clonotype. The rearrangement uses TRBV5-1 and TRBJ2-1, with D hard to call. Deletions cut 4 bases from V and 9 bases from J, with 11 bases between. The CDR3 runs 12 residues. Germline V gives CDR1 SGHRS, CDR2 YFSETQ. The CDR3 protein is CASSPSLVEQFF. The CDR3 DNA follows: TGCGCCAGCAGCCCCTCCTTGGTTGAGCAGTTCTTC.

This clonotype was seen many times. The chain carries TRBV23-1 and TRBJ2-1; no clear D. TRBV23-1 has ORF status, its function being uncertain. This CDR3 has 16 residues. The germline V and J ends were trimmed by 7 bases and 5 bases, with 21 bases remaining between them. The CDR3 DNA follows: TGCGCCAGCAAACAACCTGGTAGATGCTTAGACAATGAGCAGTTCTTC. It is translated as CASKQPGRCLDNEQFF.

Comments on this clonotype: This clone may be a read error of a much larger clone one base away. V and J are TRBV15 and TRBJ2-6; D remains unclear. Trimming removed 0 bases at V and 0 bases at J, with 6 bases between. Germline assignment: CDR1 LNHNV and CDR2 YYDKDF (reference sequence). The CDR3 sequence is 16 residues long. The CDR3 sequence is CATSRDISSGANVLTF. CDR3 nucleotide sequence: TGTGCCACCAGCAGAGATATAAGCTCTGGGGCCAACGTCCTGACTTTC.

Many counts were recorded for this clonotype. This chain connects TRBV12-5 to TRBJ1-2, with D unresolved. The CDR3 is 12 residues long. Germline V gene lookup returns CDR1 LGHNT and CDR2 FRNRAP. Trimming stripped 6 bases from V and 1 base from J, with 6 bases between. This CDR3 is CASGQSNYGYTF. CDR3 DNA: TGTGCTAGTGGACAGAGTAACTATGGCTACACCTTC.

There are many counts of this clonotype. This chain connects TRBV5-1 to TRBJ2-3; D gene uncertain. V was clipped by 0 bases and J by 4 bases, with 6 bases between them. The CDR3 is 13 amino acids. The germline V gene encodes CDR1 SGHRS and CDR2 YFSETQ. This CDR3 is CASSLGSADTQYF. The CDR3, as DNA: TGCGCCAGCAGCTTGGGGTCGGCAGATACGCAGTATTTT.

This clonotype appeared many times. The V gene is TRBV20-1, the J gene TRBJ2-1; D is uncertain. Trimming shortened V by 0 bases and J by 11 bases, and 11 bases separated the two germline ends. The CDR3 contains 12 residues. Germline CDR1 DFQATT, CDR2 SNEGSKA (reference sequence). This CDR3 is CSAREGSPKQFF. Written as DNA, the CDR3 is TGCAGTGCTAGAGAAGGCAGCCCGAAGCAGTTCTTC.

The chain employs TRBV5-2 and TRBJ1-2; TRBD1, the table's D call, lacks a check against the DNA. TRBV5-2 is assigned pseudogene status. The CDR3 sequence is 17 residues long. CDR3 loop: CCQQGRNRGFVDYGYTF. CDR3 DNA: TGCTGCCAGCAAGGCAGGAACAGGGGGTTTGTAGACTATGGCTACACCTTC.

This clonotype was recorded many times. The rearrangement joins TRBV6-4 to TRBJ1-6; D is undetermined. Trimming took 6 bases from V and 3 from J, leaving 12 bases between them. The CDR3 runs to 15 residues. Germline V gene data show CDR1 as MRHNA and CDR2 as SNTAGT. CDR3 nucleotides: TGTGCCAGCAGGGTCGAGGGTAGCTATAATTCACCCCTCCACTTT. It encodes CASRVEGSYNSPLHF.

This clonotype was observed at least ten times. This chain joins TRBV7-2 and TRBJ2-1; D ambiguous. The CDR3 is made up of 11 amino acids. Between the trimmed V and J ends, which lost 3 bases and 15 bases, there was a span of 12 bases. The V gene's germline CDR1 is SGHTA and CDR2 FQGNSA. In DNA form, the CDR3 reads TGTGCCAGCAGCTTGGAGTACCGGCGGTTCTTC. This codes for CASSLEYRRFF.

This clonotype was seen ten or more times. The chain employs TRBV2 and TRBJ2-7; 9 positions match TRBD1. The CDR3 has 15 residues. From germline, CDR1 is SNHLY and CDR2 FYNNEI. Trimming cost V 7 bases and J 6 bases; bases outside gene matches: 13. The CDR3 nucleotides read TGTGCCAGCACCACTACCGGGACAGGGACGGGCGAGCAGTACTTC. As protein: CASTTTGTGTGEQYF.

This clonotype was counted ten times or more. The chain couples TRBV20-1 to TRBJ2-5, with a possible D match to TRBD1 (6 bases). The germline gives CDR1 DFQATT, CDR2 SNEGSKA (reference sequence). This CDR3 comprises 16 residues. V lost 3 bases and J 2 bases, leaving 19 bases between the germline ends. The CDR3 loop reads CSASAPRQVGQETQYF. In DNA form, the CDR3 reads TGCAGTGCTAGTGCACCCCGACAGGTTGGACAAGAGACCCAGTACTTC.

This clonotype was seen many times. The chain recombines TRBV20-1 with TRBJ1-6, with a tentative D call TRBD1 (6 bases). The CDR3 spans 15 residues. Looked up from germline, CDR1 is DFQATT and CDR2 is SNEGSKA (reference sequence). V lost 2 bases, J lost 2 bases, and 10 bases lay in between. The chain's CDR3 is CSARPGGPYNSPLHF. In DNA form, the CDR3 reads TGCAGTGCTAGACCCGGGGGGCCCTATAATTCACCCCTCCACTTT.

This clonotype was recorded at least ten times. The chain is built from TRBV7-2 and TRBJ1-1, with a weak D call TRBD1 (5 bases). Germline lookup yields CDR1 SGHTA and CDR2 FQGNSA. V gave up 9 bases and J gave up 3 bases, with 14 bases separating them. CDR3 size: 13 residues. CDR3: CASPGVGYTEAFF. CDR3 nucleotides: TGTGCCAGTCCGGGGGTGGGTTACACTGAAGCTTTCTTT.